The clone carrying this TCR beta chain has only a few counts. Its antigen remains unidentified. The sample originates from a study of T cells after posttransplantation cyclophosphamide. Study-wide points: Later post-transplant blood repertoires were often dominated by donor CD8+ memory clones. Tissue-infiltrating T cells from skin or gut overlapped little with blood T cells. Recipient CMV seropositivity and CMV reactivation strongly tracked TRB clonality.

With 3 bases clipped from V and 1 base from J, the junction kept 5 bases outside the gene matches. This CDR3 has 16 amino acids. Germline V gene data show CDR1 as SEHNR and CDR2 as FQNEAQ (reference sequence). Data came from immunoSEQ multiplex PCR; TCRdb stores just in-frame clones and leaves some out. The table includes tens of thousands of clones, roughly two thirds detected once. The source of this sequence is a woman in her sixties or seventies in good health, CMV-negative, and a related stem cell transplant donor. The chain links TRBV7-9 to TRBJ2-2; 7 bases align to TRBD2. The sample taken for sequencing was memory CD4+ T cells sorted from PBMCs. DNA of the CDR3: TGTGCCAGCAGCTTTCTGGGCGGGAGGAACACCGGGGAGCTGTTTTTT. Translating gives CASSFLGGRNTGELFF.